These T cell receptor beta chains were read from a single sample in a study of blood T cell repertoires in COVID-19. This table comes from immunoSEQ multiplex PCR, and its TCRdb copy is limited to in-frame clones, with some not included. In the table there are around 140,000 clones, about 87% of which are singletons. The specimen was peripheral blood. The receptors were gathered from a woman aged 45 to 65 with active or convalescent COVID-19. CDR3s include the opening cysteine and the closing phenylalanine or tryptophan. The order of the fields is V gene, clone size, D gene, J gene, CDR3 DNA, CDR3 protein. D genes are given only for firm matches. Not all rows give a size; the values are once, few, many and, for expanded clones, a class.

TRBV27	-	-	TRBJ2-1	TGTGCCAGCAGTATCCGGGGACTTGACCTTAATGAGCAGTTCTTC	CASSIRGLDLNEQFF
TRBV6-2/TRBV6-3	once	-	TRBJ2-7	TGTGCCAGCAGTTATACAGGGCCCCCCTACGAGCAGTACTTC	CASSYTGPPYEQYF
TRBV30	-	-	TRBJ1-4	TGTGCCTGGAGTGGGGGAGACGAAAAACTGTTTTTT	CAWSGGDEKLFF
TRBV5-5	-	-	TRBJ2-7	TGTGCCAGCAGCTTGTACACTAGTTCCGAGCAGTACTTC	CASSLYTSSEQYF
TRBV28	few	TRBD1	TRBJ1-4	TGTGCCAGCAGTACCACAGGGGCGGGTAATGAAAAACTGTTTTTT	CASSTTGAGNEKLFF
TRBV19	-	-	TRBJ1-2	TGTGCCAGTCAGGACAAGATAGGTGGCTACACCTTC	CASQDKIGGYTF
TRBV28	-	-	TRBJ1-5	TGTGCCAGCAGTTTAGCCTGGGGGGGTAGCAATCAGCCCCAGCATTTT	CASSLAWGGSNQPQHF
TRBV15	-	TRBD1	TRBJ2-1	TGTGCCACCAGCAACCGGGACAGGGGAGGGAATGAGCAGTTCTTC	CATSNRDRGGNEQFF
TRBV9	-	-	TRBJ2-7	TGTGCCAGCAGCCCCCGACTTAGTTTGGTCGGCGAGCAGTACTTC	CASSPRLSLVGEQYF
TRBV3-1/TRBV3-2	once	-	TRBJ2-7	TGTGCCAGCAGCCAAGATGGAGGCGGGCACCTTGGGGACGAGCAGTACTTC	CASSQDGGGHLGDEQYF
TRBV3-1/TRBV3-2	-	-	TRBJ2-5	TGTGCCAGCAGCCCCCAGGCTGCGTCGGAGACCCAGTACTTC	CASSPQAASETQYF
TRBV6-6	-	-	TRBJ1-4	TGTGCCATGTCAGGTGCAACTAATGAAAAACTGTTTTTT	CAMSGATNEKLFF
TRBV7-9	-	-	TRBJ1-1	TGTGCCAGCAGCTTAGCGGGCAGTTCGGGGGATTTCTTT	CASSLAGSSGDFF
TRBV30	-	TRBD2	TRBJ2-5	TGTGCCTGGAGCGGACTAGCGGGGGGGGAAGAGACCCAGTACTTC	CAWSGLAGGEETQYF
TRBV24-1	-	-	TRBJ2-3	TGTGCCACCAGTGATCGAGACAGCTCCACAGATACGCAGTATTTT	CATSDRDSSTDTQYF
TRBV7-8	many	TRBD1	TRBJ2-7	TGTGCCAGCAGCTCGGGACAGCCCTACGAGCAGTACTTC	CASSSGQPYEQYF
TRBV3-1/TRBV3-2	-	-	TRBJ2-5	TGTGCCAGCAGCCAGGGCCCAGGACAAGAGACCCAGTACTTC	CASSQGPGQETQYF
TRBV6-5	once	-	TRBJ2-1	TGTGCCAGCAGTTCAGAAGACAACTACAATGAGCAGTTCTTC	CASSSEDNYNEQFF
TRBV4-2	few	-	TRBJ1-6	TGTGCCAGCAGCCAAGGGTCGACATTGCCGTCTGGGAATTCACCCCTCCACTTT	CASSQGSTLPSGNSPLHF
TRBV19	-	TRBD1	TRBJ1-1	TGTGCCAGTAAGCCGGGACAGGGTTTCACTGAAGCTTTCTTT	CASKPGQGFTEAFF
TRBV19	-	TRBD1	TRBJ1-2	TGTGCCAGTAGTATAAGCCTTGGGACAGAATACAACTATGGCTACACCTTC	CASSISLGTEYNYGYTF
TRBV27	-	-	TRBJ1-2	TGTGCCAGCAGTTTATCAAGCAGAGGGTATGGCTACACCTTC	CASSLSSRGYGYTF
TRBV19	-	-	TRBJ1-2	TGTGCCAGTAGCCTCCGACAGAGCCCGTATGGCTACACCTTC	CASSLRQSPYGYTF
TRBV7-2	once	TRBD1	TRBJ2-1	TGTGCCAGCAGCTTAGGGGGGGGACAGGGAAGCTCACTCGTTCAGTTCTTC	CASSLGGGQGSSLVQFF
TRBV2	few	TRBD1	TRBJ1-1	TGTGCCAGCAGTGTCCCCGGACAGGGGATGAACACTGAAGCTTTCTTT	CASSVPGQGMNTEAFF
TRBV7-9	few	-	TRBJ1-1	TGTGCCAGCAGCTTAGCGGGAGCACAAGAAGCTTTCTTT	CASSLAGAQEAFF
TRBV5-4	-	-	TRBJ2-5	TGTGCCAGCAGCACCGCTAGCGCTCGGCCCCGAGAGACCCAGTACTTC	CASSTASARPRETQYF
TRBV6-2/TRBV6-3	-	TRBD2	TRBJ2-2	TGTGCCAGCAGCCCCTCTCCCCCACTAGCGGGAGGCGGCACCGGGGAGCTGTTTTTT	CASSPSPPLAGGGTGELFF
TRBV4-2	-	TRBD1	TRBJ2-7	TGTGCCAGCAGCCAAGCCTGGGGACAGAATTCCTACGAGCAGTACTTC	CASSQAWGQNSYEQYF
TRBV5-1	-	TRBD1	TRBJ1-1	TGCGCCAGCAGCCAACAGGGGGCTACGAACACTGAAGCTTTCTTT	CASSQQGATNTEAFF
TRBV4-1	-	TRBD1	TRBJ1-2	TGCGCCAGCAGCCAAGGTCCGACAGGGACTTTGGATGGCTACACCTTC	CASSQGPTGTLDGYTF
TRBV7-9	-	TRBD1	TRBJ1-5	TGTGCCAGCAGTTTGGACAGGGACCAGCCCCAGCATTTT	CASSLDRDQPQHF
TRBV11-3	-	TRBD1	TRBJ2-1	TGTGCCAGCAGCTTGAGCTCGGGACAGGGATCCAATGAGCAGTTCTTC	CASSLSSGQGSNEQFF
TRBV30	-	-	TRBJ1-6	TGTGCCTGGACCCGGGGGGGGAGCTCCTATAATTCACCCCTCCACTTT	CAWTRGGSSYNSPLHF
TRBV28	few	TRBD1	TRBJ1-1	TGTGCCAGCAGGGGACAGGTGAACACTGAAGCTTTCTTT	CASRGQVNTEAFF
TRBV4-3	-	-	TRBJ2-3	TGCGCCAGCAGCCAAGGGGGACTGGCTTCTTTGAATACGCAGTATTTT	CASSQGGLASLNTQYF
TRBV5-1	-	TRBD1	TRBJ2-5	TGCGCCAGCAGCTTGGTAGACAGGGGGGAGACCCAGTACTTC	CASSLVDRGETQYF
TRBV7-8	-	TRBD1	TRBJ1-4	TGTGCCAGCAGCTTAGGGGGGGACAGGGGTTTGTTTTTT	CASSLGGDRGLFF
TRBV4-2	-	-	TRBJ2-5	TGTGCCAGCAGCCAAGATTTGACGGCGGGCCAAGAGACCCAGTACTTC	CASSQDLTAGQETQYF
TRBV28	-	TRBD2	TRBJ2-7	TGTGCCAGCAGTTTAGCCGGGGGGGACAACTACGAGCAGTACTTC	CASSLAGGDNYEQYF
TRBV9	-	TRBD2	TRBJ2-3	TGTGCCAGCAGCGTAGGGCTGGGGGAGGGAGATACGCAGTATTTT	CASSVGLGEGDTQYF
TRBV27	-	-	TRBJ2-1	TGTGCCAGCAGTTTATTTAGCCCGTTGTACAATGAGCAGTTCTTC	CASSLFSPLYNEQFF
TRBV13	-	TRBD2	TRBJ2-7	TGTGCCAGCAGCCCCCCGGTAGCGGGGGAGAGCTCCTACGAGCAGTACTTC	CASSPPVAGESSYEQYF
TRBV29-1	once	TRBD1	TRBJ1-1	TGCAGCGTCCAAACAGGGGACGCTTTCTTT	CSVQTGDAFF
TRBV21-1	once	-	TRBJ1-5	TGTGCCAGCAGCTCAATCTTTGGGGCAGAAGATCAGCCCCAGCATTTT	CASSSIFGAEDQPQHF